Below, 8 T cell receptor beta chains from the same sample are listed, as sequenced in a study of T-cell memory formation after mild COVID-19. Using its own MiXCR run on the 5' RACE reads, TCRdb lists one record per CDR3 protein. The sample has more than 110,000 distinct CDR3 sequences, 14% seen once; the top ten hold about 27%. Sequencing was carried out using PBMCs or a T cell subset sorted from them (not recorded which). These TCRs come from an adult woman who had mild COVID-19 (a few samples of this study predate the infection). Cell type and time point are not known.

V and J are TRBV5-1 and TRBJ2-1, with D perhaps matching TRBD2 (5 bases). The ends were cut back, 0 bases at V and 6 bases at J, with 16 bases in the middle. The CDR3 is 16 amino acids. CDR1 is SGHRS, CDR2 YFSETQ, per germline. The CDR3 spells CASSLGRTLGGNEQFF. CDR3 DNA sequence: TGCGCCAGCAGCTTGGGCCGTACTCTTGGAGGCAATGAGCAGTTCTTC.

V is TRBV12-3 or TRBV12-4 and J is TRBJ2-3, with unresolved D. CDR3 size: 14 residues. V lost 6 bases, J lost 0 bases, and 10 bases lay in between. CDR3 nucleotides: TGTGCCAGCAGCCGACGGCCTAGCACAGATACGCAGTATTTT. It is translated as CASSRRPSTDTQYF.

The V call is TRBV4-1, the J call TRBJ1-5; TRBD1 aligns across 9 bases. The CDR3 sequence is 16 residues long. Germline assignment: CDR1 MGHRA and CDR2 YSYEKL. The trim removed 2 bases at V and 2 bases at J, leaving 4 bases unmatched. The CDR3 sequence: CASSQTGGAGNQPQHF. DNA of the CDR3: TGCGCCAGCAGCCAAACAGGGGGCGCGGGCAATCAGCCCCAGCATTTT.

This clonotype was found a few times. V gene TRBV7-8 combines with J gene TRBJ2-1; D is ambiguous. The germline gives CDR1 SGHVS, CDR2 FQNEAQ. V was trimmed by 4 bases and J by 2 bases, leaving 15 bases between them. The CDR3 consists of 16 residues. CDR3: CASSYLADNPYNEQFF. CDR3 coding DNA: TGTGCCAGCAGCTATCTGGCGGATAATCCCTACAATGAGCAGTTCTTC.

This clonotype was counted a few times. The DNA for the CDR3 is TGTGCCAGCCGGGGTCGGGGCACTGAAGCTTTCTTT. It encodes CASRGRGTEAFF. The genes are TRBV7-6 and TRBJ1-1; D gene unclear. The CDR3 contains 12 residues. CDR1 is SGHVS and CDR2 is FNYEAQ in the germline V gene. V lost 8 bases and J lost 4, with 11 bases in between.

Turning to this clonotype: The final CDR3 position lacks the conserved phenylalanine or tryptophan, pointing to a likely read error. This chain connects TRBV29-1 to TRBJ1-2; the D is unclear. In germline, CDR1 is SQVTM, CDR2 ANQGSEA. The CDR3 runs 12 residues. V lost 3 bases and J 2 bases, leaving 7 bases between the germline ends. CDR3 sequence: CSVDPGNYGYTV. DNA of the CDR3: TGCAGCGTTGACCCGGGGAACTATGGCTACACCGTC.

This clonotype was detected a few times. The CDR3 spells CASSVVVLPTSTDTQYF. In DNA, the CDR3 is TGTGCCAGCAGTGTAGTTGTGCTCCCCACTAGCACAGATACGCAGTATTTT. V usage is TRBV6-1 and J usage is TRBJ2-3; D call uncertain. Trimming took off 4 bases at V and 0 bases at J, with 17 bases between the two ends. CDR1 is MNHNS, CDR2 SASEGT, per germline. This CDR3 is built from 17 residues.

Many counts were recorded for this clonotype. The chain is built from TRBV9 and TRBJ1-6; 9 bases are shared with TRBD1. The germline CDR1 and CDR2 sequences are SGDLS and YYNGEE. The CDR3 contains 17 residues. The J segment lost 2 bases and the V segment lost 5 bases, leaving 8 bases of the junction unmatched. CDR3 bases: TGTGCCAGCAGTGCTCGGGACAGGGTCACCTATAATTCACCCCTCCACTTT. Translation: CASSARDRVTYNSPLHF.